The 3 T cell receptor beta chains reported below all come from one sample, sequenced in a study of CD8+ T cells in alopecia areata. RNA, once extracted, was reverse transcribed into cDNA for use as the sequencing template. Clones were read by immunoSEQ multiplex PCR, and TCRdb kept only the in-frame ones, dropping some. The table includes roughly 170,000 clones, over 50% detected once. The material was CD4+ T cells sorted from blood, obtained at week 0. These receptors were taken from a human donor with alopecia areata.

This clone was picked up a small number of times. The J gene is TRBJ1-5, the V gene TRBV10-3, with D possibly being TRBD1 (6 bases). V lost 10 bases and J lost 3, with 19 bases in between. The germline V gene has CDR1 ENHRY and CDR2 SYGVKD. This CDR3 comprises 15 residues. CDR3 DNA sequence: TGTGCCACCGCAGCCCAACAGGGAGCCAATCAGCCCCAGCATTTT. Its translation is CATAAQQGANQPQHF.

This chain connects TRBV11-1 to TRBJ2-2; TRBD1 matches 10 bases. In germline, CDR1 is SGHAT, CDR2 FQDESV (reference sequence). CDR3 length: 16 residues. After removal of 7 bases from V and 7 bases from J, the junction contained 12 bases not matched to a gene. CDR3: CASIRDRGQRGGELFF. Here the CDR3 DNA reads TGTGCCAGCATCCGGGACAGGGGACAACGAGGCGGGGAGCTGTTTTTT.

This chain connects TRBV30 to TRBJ1-1, with a possible D match to TRBD1 (5 bases). The V end was cut by 4 bases, the J end by 10 bases, with 16 bases between. Germline V CDR1 and CDR2: GTSNPN, SVGIG (reference sequence). This CDR3 has 12 residues. The CDR3 loop reads CAWNLGTAVAFF. The CDR3 DNA follows: TGTGCCTGGAATCTGGGGACCGCGGTAGCTTTCTTT.